This T cell receptor beta chain was sequenced for a study of blood T cell repertoires in COVID-19. V shed 0 bases and J shed 2 bases, with 14 bases lying between them. Per the germline V gene, CDR1 is MNHEY and CDR2 is SVGAGI. The CDR3 length is 16 residues. The authors' processing: Amplified reference gene primers provided the basis for estimating nucleated cell counts. Sequenced by immunoSEQ multiplex PCR; TCRdb stores in-frame clones only, minus some. The DNA gave D and trimming, while V, J and clone size come from that table. The top ten clones hold approximately 1.5% of a sample with hundreds of thousands of clones, approximately 86% of them seen once.

The sequencing input was peripheral blood. The chain has TRBV6-5 and TRBJ2-7; a possible D gene is TRBD2 (5 bases). This TCR was sampled from a woman aged 55-70 years who had recovered from COVID-19. The CDR3 DNA sequence: TGTGCCAGCAGTTACTCGATGAGTCAGGAGGCCTACGAGCAGTACTTC. Protein product: CASSYSMSQEAYEQYF.